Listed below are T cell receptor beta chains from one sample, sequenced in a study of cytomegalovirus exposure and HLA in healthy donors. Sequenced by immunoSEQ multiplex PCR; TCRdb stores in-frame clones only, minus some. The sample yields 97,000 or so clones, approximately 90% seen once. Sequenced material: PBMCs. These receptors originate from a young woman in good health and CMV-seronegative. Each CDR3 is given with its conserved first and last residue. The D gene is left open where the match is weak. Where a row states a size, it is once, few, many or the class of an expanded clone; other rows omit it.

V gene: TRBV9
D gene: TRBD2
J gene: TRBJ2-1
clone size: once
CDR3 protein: CASSVIAGGINDEQFF
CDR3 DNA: TGTGCCAGCAGTGTTATAGCGGGAGGGATTAACGATGAGCAGTTCTTC

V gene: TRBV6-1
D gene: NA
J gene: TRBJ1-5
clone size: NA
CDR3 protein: CASSEATGHRPQHF
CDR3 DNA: TGTGCCAGCAGTGAAGCGACAGGCCATCGGCCCCAGCATTTT

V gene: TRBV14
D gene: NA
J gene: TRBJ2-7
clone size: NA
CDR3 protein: CASSGFGYEQYF
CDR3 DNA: TGTGCCTCGAGCGGTTTTGGCTACGAGCAGTACTTC

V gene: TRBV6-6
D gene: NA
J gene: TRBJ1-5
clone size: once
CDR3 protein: CASSYSGAGDQPQHF
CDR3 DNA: TGTGCCAGCAGTTACTCCGGGGCAGGGGATCAGCCCCAGCATTTT

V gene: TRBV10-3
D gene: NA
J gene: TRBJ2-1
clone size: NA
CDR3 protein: CAISATGKTDEQFF
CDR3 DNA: TGTGCCATCAGTGCCACAGGGAAGACCGATGAGCAGTTCTTC

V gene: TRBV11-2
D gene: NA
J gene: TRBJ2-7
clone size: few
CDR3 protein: CASSRTHYEQYF
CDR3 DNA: TGTGCCAGCAGCCGGACACATTACGAGCAGTACTTC

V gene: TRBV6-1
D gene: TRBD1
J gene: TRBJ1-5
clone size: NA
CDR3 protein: CASSAIGQGVGQPQHF
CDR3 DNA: TGTGCCAGCAGTGCTATCGGACAGGGTGTAGGTCAGCCCCAGCATTTT

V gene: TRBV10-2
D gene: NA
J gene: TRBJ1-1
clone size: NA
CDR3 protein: CASSDRNLGLTEAFF
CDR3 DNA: TGCGCCAGCAGTGATCGAAATCTGGGGCTCACTGAAGCTTTCTTT

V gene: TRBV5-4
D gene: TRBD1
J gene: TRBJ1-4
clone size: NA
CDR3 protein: CASSLQGQSTNEKLFF
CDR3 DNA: TGTGCCAGCAGCTTACAGGGGCAGTCAACTAATGAAAAACTGTTTTTT

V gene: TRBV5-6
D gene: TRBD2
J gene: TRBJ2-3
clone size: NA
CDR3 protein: CASSFVIAGASTDTQYF
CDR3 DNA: TGTGCCAGCAGCTTTGTAATAGCGGGAGCAAGCACAGATACGCAGTATTTT

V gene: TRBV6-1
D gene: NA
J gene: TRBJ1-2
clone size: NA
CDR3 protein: CASSPGLSNYGYTF
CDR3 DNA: TGTGCCAGCAGTCCAGGGTTATCCAACTATGGCTACACCTTC

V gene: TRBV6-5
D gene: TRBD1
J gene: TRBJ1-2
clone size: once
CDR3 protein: CASSSLGQGAYGYTF
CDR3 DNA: TGTGCCAGCAGTAGCCTTGGACAGGGGGCATATGGCTACACCTTC

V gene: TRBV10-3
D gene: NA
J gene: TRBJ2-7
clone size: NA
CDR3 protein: CAISETGGKSSYEQYF
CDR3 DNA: TGTGCCATCAGTGAGACCGGCGGCAAAAGCTCCTACGAGCAGTACTTC

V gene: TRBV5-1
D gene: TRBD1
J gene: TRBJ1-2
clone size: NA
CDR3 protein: CASSLGQGEKYTF
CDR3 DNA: TGCGCCAGCAGCTTGGGGCAGGGGGAGAAGTACACCTTC

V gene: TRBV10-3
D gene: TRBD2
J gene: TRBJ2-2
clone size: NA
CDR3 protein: CAIGGANTGELFF
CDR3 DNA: TGTGCAATCGGGGGGGCGAACACCGGGGAGCTGTTTTTT

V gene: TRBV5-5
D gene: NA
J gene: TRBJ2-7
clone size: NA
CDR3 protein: CASSLRTGTYEQYF
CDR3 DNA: TGTGCCAGCAGCTTGCGGACTGGCACTTACGAGCAGTACTTC

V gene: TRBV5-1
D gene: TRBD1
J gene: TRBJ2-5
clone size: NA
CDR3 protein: CASSLMTGGETQYF
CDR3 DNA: TGCGCCAGCAGCTTGATGACAGGGGGAGAGACCCAGTACTTC

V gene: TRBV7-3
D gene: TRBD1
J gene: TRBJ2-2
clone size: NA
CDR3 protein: CASSRDRTDTGELFF
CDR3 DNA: TGTGCCAGCAGCCGGGACAGGACGGACACCGGGGAGCTGTTTTTT

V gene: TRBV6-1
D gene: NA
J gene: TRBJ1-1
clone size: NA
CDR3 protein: CASSEFMRARGTEAFF
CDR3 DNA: TGTGCCAGCAGTGAGTTTATGAGGGCGCGTGGCACTGAAGCTTTCTTT

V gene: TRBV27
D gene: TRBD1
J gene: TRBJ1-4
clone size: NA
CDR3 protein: CASSFLRTGGLGEKLFF
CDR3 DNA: TGTGCCAGCAGTTTTCTAAGGACAGGGGGCTTAGGTGAAAAACTGTTTTTT

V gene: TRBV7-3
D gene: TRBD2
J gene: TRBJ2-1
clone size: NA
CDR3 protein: CASSFSGGTYNEQFF
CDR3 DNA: TGTGCCAGCAGCTTTAGCGGGGGGACCTACAATGAGCAGTTCTTC

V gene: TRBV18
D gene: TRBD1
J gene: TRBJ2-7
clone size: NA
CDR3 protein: CASSPRTGGEYEQYF
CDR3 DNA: TGTGCCAGCTCACCGAGGACAGGGGGCGAGTACGAGCAGTACTTC

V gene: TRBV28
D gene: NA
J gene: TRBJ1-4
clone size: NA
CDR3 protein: CASSSSGEKHNEKLFF
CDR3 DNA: TGTGCCAGCAGTTCGTCAGGGGAGAAACATAATGAAAAACTGTTTTTT

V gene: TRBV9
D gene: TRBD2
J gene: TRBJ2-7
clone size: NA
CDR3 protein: CASSAGLATTYEQYF
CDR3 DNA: TGTGCCAGCAGCGCGGGACTAGCGACGACCTACGAGCAGTACTTC